These T cell receptor beta chains were read from a single sample in a study of blood T cell repertoires in COVID-19. The assay was immunoSEQ multiplex PCR, and TCRdb's table has in-frame clones only and misses some. The sample contains 270,000 or so clones, about 87% of which appear only once. Sequencing input: peripheral blood. Receptors were obtained from a human donor in a cohort sampled during active COVID-19. The CDR3 runs from the conserved cysteine through the conserved F or W. The D gene is left open where the match is weak. A clone size is listed for some rows: how often the clone was seen (once, few, many), or a class if it is expanded.

size: .; D: TRBD2; V: TRBV7-3; J: TRBJ2-1; DNA: TGTGCCAGCAGCTTCTTGACTAGCGGCTACAATGAGCAGTTCTTC; CDR3: CASSFLTSGYNEQFF
size: .; D: TRBD2; V: TRBV7-3; J: TRBJ2-1; DNA: TGTGCCAGCAGCCCAACTAGCGGGACTCCTCCGGAGCAGTTCTTC; CDR3: CASSPTSGTPPEQFF
size: once; D: .; V: TRBV6-6; J: TRBJ2-1; DNA: TGTGCCAGCAGTGGGAGCTCCTACAATGAGCAGTTCTTC; CDR3: CASSGSSYNEQFF
size: .; D: .; V: TRBV2; J: TRBJ1-6; DNA: TGTGCCAGCAGTTGGGAGTCGGGTCCTTTGCCCGCTAATAATTCACCCCTCCACTTT; CDR3: CASSWESGPLPANNSPLHF
size: many; D: .; V: TRBV5-1; J: TRBJ1-1; DNA: TGCGCCAGCAGTACAGGTTCGAACACTGAAGCTTTCTTT; CDR3: CASSTGSNTEAFF
size: .; D: .; V: TRBV4-3; J: TRBJ1-6; DNA: TGCGCCAGCAGCCAAGATTTAGTTTATAATTCACCCCTCCACTTT; CDR3: CASSQDLVYNSPLHF
size: .; D: .; V: TRBV7-6; J: TRBJ2-7; DNA: TGTGCCAGCAGCTTAGCTGCAGGTAGCTCCTACGAGCAGTACTTC; CDR3: CASSLAAGSSYEQYF
size: .; D: TRBD1; V: TRBV19; J: TRBJ2-7; DNA: TGTGCCAGTAGCCATACCACCTGGACAGGGCATTCCTACGAGCAGTACTTC; CDR3: CASSHTTWTGHSYEQYF
size: .; D: TRBD2; V: TRBV10-3; J: TRBJ2-3; DNA: TGTGCCATCAGTGAAGGGCGGGGGTCGACCGATACGCAGTATTTT; CDR3: CAISEGRGSTDTQYF
size: .; D: .; V: TRBV15; J: TRBJ2-3; DNA: TGTGCCACCAGCAGACTGGTGGGGGGGCTTTCAGATACGCAGTATTTT; CDR3: CATSRLVGGLSDTQYF
size: .; D: .; V: TRBV14; J: TRBJ2-5; DNA: TGTGCCAGCAGCCCCGCGTCGGGGGACGGGGAGACCCAGTACTTC; CDR3: CASSPASGDGETQYF
size: few; D: TRBD2; V: TRBV9; J: TRBJ2-1; DNA: TGTGCCAGCAGCGTAGATCCTAGCGGCTACAATGAGCAGTTCTTC; CDR3: CASSVDPSGYNEQFF
size: .; D: .; V: TRBV27; J: TRBJ2-3; DNA: TGTGCCAGCAGTTTAGGGCAGAGCACAGATACGCAGTATTTT; CDR3: CASSLGQSTDTQYF
size: .; D: TRBD1; V: TRBV6-5; J: TRBJ1-2; DNA: TGTGCCAGCAGGGGGACAGCTAACTATGGCTACACCTTC; CDR3: CASRGTANYGYTF
size: once; D: TRBD1; V: TRBV7-2; J: TRBJ1-5; DNA: TGTGCCAGCAGCTTGGGCAGGGGGCAGGGTCAGCCCCAGCATTTT; CDR3: CASSLGRGQGQPQHF
size: .; D: .; V: TRBV9; J: TRBJ2-1; DNA: TGTGCCAGCAGCGTAGCAGGGTCCAATGAGCAGTTCTTC; CDR3: CASSVAGSNEQFF
size: once; D: .; V: TRBV6-2/TRBV6-3; J: TRBJ2-2; DNA: TGTGCCAGCAGTCGGAATAGGGGGTCCACAAGGTGGAACACCGGGGAGCTGTTTTTT; CDR3: CASSRNRGSTRWNTGELFF
size: .; D: TRBD1; V: TRBV2; J: TRBJ1-2; DNA: TGTGCCAGCAGGCCGGGACAGGGGACGTATGGCTACACCTTC; CDR3: CASRPGQGTYGYTF
size: .; D: .; V: TRBV21-1; J: TRBJ2-2; DNA: TGTGCCAGCAGGAAAGAGCGGAAGAACACCGGGGAGCTGTTTTTT; CDR3: CASRKERKNTGELFF
size: .; D: TRBD1; V: TRBV9; J: TRBJ1-5; DNA: TGTGCCAGCAGCCCGGGGACAGGGAGCAATCAGCCCCAGCATTTT; CDR3: CASSPGTGSNQPQHF
size: many; D: .; V: TRBV7-2; J: TRBJ1-2; DNA: TGTGCCAGCAGCAAACAGAAGGCTGTCTCTTATGGCTACACCTTC; CDR3: CASSKQKAVSYGYTF
size: .; D: TRBD2; V: TRBV24-1; J: TRBJ2-5; DNA: TGTGCCACCAGCCCCGCGGGGGGCCCAAACCAAGAGACCCAGTACTTC; CDR3: CATSPAGGPNQETQYF
size: .; D: .; V: TRBV27; J: TRBJ2-7; DNA: TGTGCCAGCAGTTTAGAGGGTACCCCGGGATTTCCCCACGAGCAGTACTTC; CDR3: CASSLEGTPGFPHEQYF
size: .; D: .; V: TRBV10-3; J: TRBJ2-3; DNA: TGTGCCATGGGACTTAGCACAGATACGCAGTATTTT; CDR3: CAMGLSTDTQYF
size: .; D: TRBD1; V: TRBV7-6; J: TRBJ2-2; DNA: TGTGCCAGCAGCCTACAGGGGAGAAGGTCCGGGGAGCTGTTTTTT; CDR3: CASSLQGRRSGELFF
size: .; D: TRBD2; V: TRBV6-6; J: TRBJ2-7; DNA: TGTGCCAGCAGTCAACGGGCCCTAGCGGGAGGCTACGAGCAGTACTTC; CDR3: CASSQRALAGGYEQYF
size: .; D: TRBD1; V: TRBV4-2; J: TRBJ1-1; DNA: TGTGCCGCGCTGAAGGGGGCGGTGGGCACTGAAGCTTTCTTT; CDR3: CAALKGAVGTEAFF
size: .; D: .; V: TRBV27; J: TRBJ2-3; DNA: TGTGCCAGCACTCAATGGGGGGAGACAGATACGCAGTATTTT; CDR3: CASTQWGETDTQYF
size: .; D: .; V: TRBV5-4; J: TRBJ1-2; DNA: TGTGCCAGCAGCTTTCCCCCGTGGAGGGTTGGTGTTGGCTACACCTTC; CDR3: CASSFPPWRVGVGYTF
size: .; D: .; V: TRBV2; J: TRBJ2-1; DNA: TGTGCCAGCAGCGAGACCCCTGGGAGTCGTGAGCAGTTCTTC; CDR3: CASSETPGSREQFF
size: .; D: .; V: TRBV6-5; J: TRBJ2-3; DNA: TGTGCCAGCAGTTACTCGCGGGGAGGTGAAGATACGCAGTATTTT; CDR3: CASSYSRGGEDTQYF
size: .; D: .; V: TRBV28; J: TRBJ1-2; DNA: TGTGCCAGCAAATACGGACAGTCATTCTATGGCTACACCTTC; CDR3: CASKYGQSFYGYTF
size: .; D: TRBD2; V: TRBV13; J: TRBJ2-3; DNA: TGTGCCAGCAGCCCCCAGCGGGGGGGATTCACAGATACGCAGTATTTT; CDR3: CASSPQRGGFTDTQYF